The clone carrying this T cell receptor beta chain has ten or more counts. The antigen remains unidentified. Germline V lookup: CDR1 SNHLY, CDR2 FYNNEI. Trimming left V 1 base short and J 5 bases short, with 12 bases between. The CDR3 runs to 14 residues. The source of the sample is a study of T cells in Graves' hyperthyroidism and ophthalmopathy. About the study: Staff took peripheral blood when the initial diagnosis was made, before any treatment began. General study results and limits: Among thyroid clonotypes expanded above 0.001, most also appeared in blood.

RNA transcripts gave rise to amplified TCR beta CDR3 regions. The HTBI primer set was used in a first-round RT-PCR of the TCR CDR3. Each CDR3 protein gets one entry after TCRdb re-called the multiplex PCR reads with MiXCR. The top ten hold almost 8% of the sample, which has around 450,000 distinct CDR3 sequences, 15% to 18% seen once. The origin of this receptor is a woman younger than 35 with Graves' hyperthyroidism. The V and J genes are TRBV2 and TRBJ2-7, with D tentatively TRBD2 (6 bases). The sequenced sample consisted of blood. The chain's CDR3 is CASSEGRGKDEQYF. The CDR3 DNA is TGTGCCAGCAGTGAAGGACGGGGGAAGGACGAGCAGTACTTC.